Detailed here is one T cell receptor (beta chain). This same CDR3 is encoded by further DNA sequences in the sample. This sample stems from a study of control samples from healthy donors and cancer patients. TCRdb's table, derived via immunoSEQ multiplex PCR, lists solely in-frame clones and lacks some. The sample holds approximately 44,000 clones, about three quarters seen once. This CDR3 is built from 15 residues. CDR1 is SGHAT and CDR2 is FQNNGV in the germline V gene. V was shortened by 5 bases and J by 2 bases, with 15 bases between the two germline ends. The V gene is TRBV11-2, the J gene TRBJ2-5; weak D call: TRBD2 (6 bases). This clonotype was sampled from a male donor with melanoma. The specimen was formalin-fixed, paraffin-embedded tissue. CDR3 DNA: TGTGCCAGCAGCCCAAACCGGGACTCACAAGAGACCCAGTACTTC. Translating gives CASSPNRDSQETQYF.